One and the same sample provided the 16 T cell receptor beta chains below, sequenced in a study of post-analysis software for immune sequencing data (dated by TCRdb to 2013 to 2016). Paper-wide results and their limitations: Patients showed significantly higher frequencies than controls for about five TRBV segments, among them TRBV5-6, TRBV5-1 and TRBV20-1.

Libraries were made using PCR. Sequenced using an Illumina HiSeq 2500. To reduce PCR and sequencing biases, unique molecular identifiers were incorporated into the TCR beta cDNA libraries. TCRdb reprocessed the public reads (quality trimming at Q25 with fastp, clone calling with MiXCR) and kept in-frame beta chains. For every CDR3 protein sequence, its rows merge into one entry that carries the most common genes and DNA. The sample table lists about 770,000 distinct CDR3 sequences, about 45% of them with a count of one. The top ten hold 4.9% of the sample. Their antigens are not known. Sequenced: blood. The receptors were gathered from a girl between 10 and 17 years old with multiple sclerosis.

CDR3 in DNA: TGCAGTGCTATGGGATTTGGACTAGCGGGAGCCTGGGCCTACAATGAGCAGTTCTTC. Translated: CSAMGFGLAGAWAYNEQFF. The chain employs TRBV20-1 and TRBJ2-1; TRBD2 matches at 13 bases. Germline loops: CDR1 DFQATT, CDR2 SNEGSKA (reference sequence). The CDR3 extends over 19 amino acids. The V and J ends lost 4 bases and 2 bases, in that order; junction bases with no gene match: 14.

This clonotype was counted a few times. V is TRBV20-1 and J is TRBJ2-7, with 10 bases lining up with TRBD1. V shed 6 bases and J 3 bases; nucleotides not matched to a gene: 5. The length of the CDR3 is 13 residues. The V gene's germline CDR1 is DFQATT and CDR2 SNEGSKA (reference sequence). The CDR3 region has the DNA TGCAGTGCACCGGACAGGGGGGTCTACGAGCAGTACTTC. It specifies CSAPDRGVYEQYF.

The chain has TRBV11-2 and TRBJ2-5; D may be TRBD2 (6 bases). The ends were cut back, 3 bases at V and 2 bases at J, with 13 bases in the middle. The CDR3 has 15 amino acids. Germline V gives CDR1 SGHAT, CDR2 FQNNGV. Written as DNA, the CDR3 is TGTGCCAGCAGCTTTAGTATTGCGGGACAAGAGACCCAGTACTTC. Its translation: CASSFSIAGQETQYF.

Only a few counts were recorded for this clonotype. This CDR3 reads CASSSGLAESSYEQYF. As DNA, the CDR3 is TGTGCCAGCAGCTCAGGACTAGCGGAGAGCTCCTACGAGCAGTACTTC. The gene calls are TRBV11-2 and TRBJ2-7, with 10 bases fitting TRBD2. The CDR3 sequence is 16 residues long. Germline V gene sequence: CDR1 SGHAT, CDR2 FQNNGV. V was clipped by 4 bases and J by 0 bases; unmatched bases: 6.

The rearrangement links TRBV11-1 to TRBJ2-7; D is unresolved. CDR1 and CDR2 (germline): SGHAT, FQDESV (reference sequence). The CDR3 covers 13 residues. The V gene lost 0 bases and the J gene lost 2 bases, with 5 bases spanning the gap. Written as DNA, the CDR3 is TGTGCCAGCAGCTTAGCTATGGCCTACGAGCAGTACTTC. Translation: CASSLAMAYEQYF.

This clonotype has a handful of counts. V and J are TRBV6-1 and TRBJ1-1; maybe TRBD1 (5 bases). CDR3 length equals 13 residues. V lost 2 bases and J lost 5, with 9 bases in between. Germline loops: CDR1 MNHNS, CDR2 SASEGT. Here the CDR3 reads CASSELGGTEAFF. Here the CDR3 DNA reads TGTGCCAGCAGTGAACTCGGGGGGACTGAAGCTTTCTTT.

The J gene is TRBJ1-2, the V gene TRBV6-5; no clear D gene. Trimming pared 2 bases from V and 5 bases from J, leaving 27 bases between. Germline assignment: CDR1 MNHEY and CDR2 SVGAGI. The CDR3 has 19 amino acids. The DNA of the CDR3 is TGTGCCAGCAGTTACGCCCCAAACCGGGCTAACCCCCCGGTTTATGGCTACACCTTC. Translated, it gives CASSYAPNRANPPVYGYTF.

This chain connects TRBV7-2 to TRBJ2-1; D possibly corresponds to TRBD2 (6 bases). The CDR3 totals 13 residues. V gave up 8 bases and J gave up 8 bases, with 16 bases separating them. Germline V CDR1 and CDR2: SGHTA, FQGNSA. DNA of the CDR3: TGTGCCAGCCAACACGGGGGTTTGGATGAGCAGTTCTTC. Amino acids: CASQHGGLDEQFF.

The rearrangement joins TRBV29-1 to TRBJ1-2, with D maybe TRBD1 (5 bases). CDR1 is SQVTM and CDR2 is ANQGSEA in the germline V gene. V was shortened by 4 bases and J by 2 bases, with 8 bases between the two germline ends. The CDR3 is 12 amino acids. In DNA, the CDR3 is TGCAGCGTTGGGGGACGCAACTATGGCTACACCTTC. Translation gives CSVGGRNYGYTF.

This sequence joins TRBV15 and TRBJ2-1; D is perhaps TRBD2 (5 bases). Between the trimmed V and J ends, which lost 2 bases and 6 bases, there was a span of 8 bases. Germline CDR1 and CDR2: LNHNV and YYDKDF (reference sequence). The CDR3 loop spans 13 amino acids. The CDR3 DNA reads TGTGCCACCAGCAGAACTAGTTCCAATGAGCAGTTCTTC. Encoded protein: CATSRTSSNEQFF.

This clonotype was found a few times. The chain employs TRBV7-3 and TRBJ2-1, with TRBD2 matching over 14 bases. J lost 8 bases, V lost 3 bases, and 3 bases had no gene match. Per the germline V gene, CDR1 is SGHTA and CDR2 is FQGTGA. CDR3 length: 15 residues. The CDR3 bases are TGTGCCAGCAGCTTGGGACTAGCGGGAGTGCATGAGCAGTTCTTC. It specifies CASSLGLAGVHEQFF.

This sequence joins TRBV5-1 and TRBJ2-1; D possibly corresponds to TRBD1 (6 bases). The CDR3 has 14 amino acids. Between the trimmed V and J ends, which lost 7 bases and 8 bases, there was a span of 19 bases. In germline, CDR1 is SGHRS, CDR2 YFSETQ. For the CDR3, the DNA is TGCGCCAGCTTCGCGAACAGGGCTCGGGATGAGCAGTTCTTC. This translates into CASFANRARDEQFF.

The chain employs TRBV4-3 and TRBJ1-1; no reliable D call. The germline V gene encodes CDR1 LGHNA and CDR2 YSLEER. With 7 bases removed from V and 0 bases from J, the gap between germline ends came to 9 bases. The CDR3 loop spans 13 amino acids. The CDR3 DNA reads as TGCGCCAGCAAGTCGGGAATGAACACTGAAGCTTTCTTT. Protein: CASKSGMNTEAFF.

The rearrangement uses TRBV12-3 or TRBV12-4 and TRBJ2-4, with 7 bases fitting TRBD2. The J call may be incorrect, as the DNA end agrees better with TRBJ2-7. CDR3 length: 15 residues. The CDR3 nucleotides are TGTGCCAGCAGTTCCACTAGCGCTTTGACCTACGAGCAGTACTTC. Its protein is CASSSTSALTYEQYF.

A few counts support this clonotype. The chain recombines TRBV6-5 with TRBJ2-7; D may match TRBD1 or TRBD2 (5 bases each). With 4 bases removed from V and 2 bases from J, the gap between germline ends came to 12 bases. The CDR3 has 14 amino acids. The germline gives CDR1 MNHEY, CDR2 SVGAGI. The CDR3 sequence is CASSSGTAPYEQYF. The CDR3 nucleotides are TGTGCCAGCAGTTCCGGGACGGCACCCTACGAGCAGTACTTC.

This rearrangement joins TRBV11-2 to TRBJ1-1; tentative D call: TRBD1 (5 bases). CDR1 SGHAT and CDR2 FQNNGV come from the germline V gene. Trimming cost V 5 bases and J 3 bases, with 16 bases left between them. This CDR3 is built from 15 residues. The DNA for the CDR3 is TGTGCCAGCAGCCTGGGATGGGGGAAGGACACTGAAGCTTTCTTT. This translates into CASSLGWGKDTEAFF.